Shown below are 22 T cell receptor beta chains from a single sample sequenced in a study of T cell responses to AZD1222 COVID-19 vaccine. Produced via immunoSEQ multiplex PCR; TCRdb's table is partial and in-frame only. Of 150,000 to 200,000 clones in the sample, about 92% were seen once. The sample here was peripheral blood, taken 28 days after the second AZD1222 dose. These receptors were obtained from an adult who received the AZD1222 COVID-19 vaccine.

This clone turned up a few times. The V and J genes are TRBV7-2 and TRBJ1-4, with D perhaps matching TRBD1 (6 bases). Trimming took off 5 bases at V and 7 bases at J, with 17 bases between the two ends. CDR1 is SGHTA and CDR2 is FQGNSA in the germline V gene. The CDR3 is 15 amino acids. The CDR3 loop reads CASSPRGGGSEKLFF. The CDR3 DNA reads TGTGCCAGCAGCCCTAGAGGGGGGGGAAGTGAAAAACTGTTTTTT.

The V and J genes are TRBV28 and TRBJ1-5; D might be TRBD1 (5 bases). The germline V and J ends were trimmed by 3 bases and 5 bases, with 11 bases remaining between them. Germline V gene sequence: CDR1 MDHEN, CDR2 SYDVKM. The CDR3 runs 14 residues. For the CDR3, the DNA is TGTGCCAGCAGTTTCCGACAGCCTCATCAGCCCCAGCATTTT. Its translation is CASSFRQPHQPQHF.

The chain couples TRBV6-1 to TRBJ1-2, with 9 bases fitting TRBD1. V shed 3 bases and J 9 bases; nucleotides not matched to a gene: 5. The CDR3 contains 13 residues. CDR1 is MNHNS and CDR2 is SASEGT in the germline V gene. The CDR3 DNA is TGTGCCAGCAGTGACGGGACAGGGTATCGCTACACCTTC. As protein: CASSDGTGYRYTF.

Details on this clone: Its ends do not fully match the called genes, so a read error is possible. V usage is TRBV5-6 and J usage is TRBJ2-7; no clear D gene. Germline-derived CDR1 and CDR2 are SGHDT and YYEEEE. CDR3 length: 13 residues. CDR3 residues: CASSLILSHEQYF. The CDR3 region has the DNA TGTGCCAGCAGCTTGATACTCTCCCACGAGCAGTACTTC.

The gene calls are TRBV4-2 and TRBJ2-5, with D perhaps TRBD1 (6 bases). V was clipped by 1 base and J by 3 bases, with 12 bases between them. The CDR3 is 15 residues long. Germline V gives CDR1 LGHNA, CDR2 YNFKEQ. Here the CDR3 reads CASSQVRQVEETQYF. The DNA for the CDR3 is TGTGCCAGCAGCCAAGTGAGACAGGTTGAAGAGACCCAGTACTTC.

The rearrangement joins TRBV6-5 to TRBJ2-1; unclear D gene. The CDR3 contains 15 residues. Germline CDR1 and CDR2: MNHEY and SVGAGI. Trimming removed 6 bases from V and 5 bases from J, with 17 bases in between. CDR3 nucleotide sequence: TGTGCCAGCAGCGCGTCCTTGCGGAGAGACAATGAGCAGTTCTTC. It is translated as CASSASLRRDNEQFF.

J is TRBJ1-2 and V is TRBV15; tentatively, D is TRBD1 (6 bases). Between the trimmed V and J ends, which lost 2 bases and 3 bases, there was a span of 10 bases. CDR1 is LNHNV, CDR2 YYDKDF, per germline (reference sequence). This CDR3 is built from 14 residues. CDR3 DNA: TGTGCCACCAGCAGATGGTACAGGGACTATGGCTACACCTTC. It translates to CATSRWYRDYGYTF.

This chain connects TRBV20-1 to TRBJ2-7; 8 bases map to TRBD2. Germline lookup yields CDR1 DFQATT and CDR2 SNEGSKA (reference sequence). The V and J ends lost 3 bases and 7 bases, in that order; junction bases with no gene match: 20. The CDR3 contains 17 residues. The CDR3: CSASRVLGKSGGGEQYF. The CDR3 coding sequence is TGCAGTGCTAGTCGGGTATTGGGGAAAAGCGGGGGTGGAGAGCAGTACTTC.

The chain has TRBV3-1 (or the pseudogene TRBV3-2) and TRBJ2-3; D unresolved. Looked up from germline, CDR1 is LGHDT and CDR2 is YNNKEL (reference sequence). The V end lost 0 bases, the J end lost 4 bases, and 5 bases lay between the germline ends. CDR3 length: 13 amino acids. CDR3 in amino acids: CASSQEVPDTQYF. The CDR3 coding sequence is TGTGCCAGCAGCCAAGAAGTGCCAGATACGCAGTATTTT.

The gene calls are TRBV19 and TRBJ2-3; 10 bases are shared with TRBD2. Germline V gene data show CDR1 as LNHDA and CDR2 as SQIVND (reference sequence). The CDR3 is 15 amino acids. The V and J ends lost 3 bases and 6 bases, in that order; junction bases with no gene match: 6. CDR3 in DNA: TGTGCCAGTAGTATTGGAGCGGGGGGGCTCGATACGCAGTATTTT. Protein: CASSIGAGGLDTQYF.

CDR3 loop: CASSLLASGNEKLFF. Written as DNA, the CDR3 is TGTGCCAGCAGTTTACTAGCGTCTGGGAATGAAAAACTGTTTTTT. The chain joins TRBV27 to TRBJ1-4; D gene uncertain. The CDR3 sequence is 15 residues long. CDR1 is MNHEY, CDR2 SMNVEV, per germline (reference sequence). Trimming took 2 bases from V and 5 from J, leaving 12 bases between them.

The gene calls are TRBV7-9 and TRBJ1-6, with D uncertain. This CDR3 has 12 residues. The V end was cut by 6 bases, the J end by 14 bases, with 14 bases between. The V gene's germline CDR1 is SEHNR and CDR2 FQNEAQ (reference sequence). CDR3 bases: TGTGCCAGCAGACTTGGGCCGGGGTCCCTCCACTTT. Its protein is CASRLGPGSLHF.

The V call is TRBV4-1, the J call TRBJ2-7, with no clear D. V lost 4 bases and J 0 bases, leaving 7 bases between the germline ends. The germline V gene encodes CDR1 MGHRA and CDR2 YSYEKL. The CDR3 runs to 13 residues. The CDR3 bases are TGCGCCAGCAGCCTTTCAGACTCCTACGAGCAGTACTTC. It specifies CASSLSDSYEQYF.

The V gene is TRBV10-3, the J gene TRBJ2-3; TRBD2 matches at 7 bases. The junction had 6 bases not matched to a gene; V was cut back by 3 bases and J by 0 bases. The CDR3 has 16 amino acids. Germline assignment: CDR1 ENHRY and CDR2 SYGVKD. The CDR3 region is CAISDSGTTSTDTQYF. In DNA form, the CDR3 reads TGTGCCATCAGTGATAGTGGGACTACTAGCACAGATACGCAGTATTTT.

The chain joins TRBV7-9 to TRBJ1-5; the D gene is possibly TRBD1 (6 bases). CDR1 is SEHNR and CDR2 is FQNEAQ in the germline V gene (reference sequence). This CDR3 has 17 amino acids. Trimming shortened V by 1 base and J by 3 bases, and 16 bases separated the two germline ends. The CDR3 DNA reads TGTGCCAGCAGCTTAGGGGGGACAACCCTCTTCAATCAGCCCCAGCATTTT. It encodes CASSLGGTTLFNQPQHF.

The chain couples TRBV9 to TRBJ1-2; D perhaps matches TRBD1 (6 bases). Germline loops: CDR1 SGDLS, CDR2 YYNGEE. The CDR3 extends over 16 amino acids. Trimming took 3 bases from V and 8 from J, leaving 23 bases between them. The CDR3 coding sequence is TGTGCCAGCAGCGCCGTTTTGACAGGATTCGGTTACGGCTACACCTTC. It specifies CASSAVLTGFGYGYTF.

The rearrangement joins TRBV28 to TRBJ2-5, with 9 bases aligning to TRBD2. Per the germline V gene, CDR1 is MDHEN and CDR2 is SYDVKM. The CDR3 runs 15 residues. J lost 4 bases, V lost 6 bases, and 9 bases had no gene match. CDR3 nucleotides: TGTGCCAGCAGGACGGCAGCGGGGGGCCCAGAGACCCAGTACTTC. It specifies CASRTAAGGPETQYF.

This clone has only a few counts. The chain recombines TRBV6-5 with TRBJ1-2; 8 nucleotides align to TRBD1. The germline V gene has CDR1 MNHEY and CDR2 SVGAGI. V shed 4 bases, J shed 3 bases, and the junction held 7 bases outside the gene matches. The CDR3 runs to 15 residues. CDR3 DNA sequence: TGTGCCAGCAGTTTCGCACCGGACAGGGACTATGGCTACACCTTC. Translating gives CASSFAPDRDYGYTF.

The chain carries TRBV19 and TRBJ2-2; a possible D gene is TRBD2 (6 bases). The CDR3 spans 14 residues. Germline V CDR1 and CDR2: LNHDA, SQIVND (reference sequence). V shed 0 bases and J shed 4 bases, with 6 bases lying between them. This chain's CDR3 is CASSIEGGTGELFF. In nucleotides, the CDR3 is TGTGCCAGTAGTATAGAGGGGGGCACCGGGGAGCTGTTTTTT.

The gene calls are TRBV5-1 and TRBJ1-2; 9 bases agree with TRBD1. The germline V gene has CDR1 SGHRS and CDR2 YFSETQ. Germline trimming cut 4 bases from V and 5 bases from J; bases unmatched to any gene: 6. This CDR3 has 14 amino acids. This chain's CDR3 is CASSGGTGFYGYTF. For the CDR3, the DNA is TGCGCCAGCAGCGGAGGGACAGGGTTTTATGGCTACACCTTC.

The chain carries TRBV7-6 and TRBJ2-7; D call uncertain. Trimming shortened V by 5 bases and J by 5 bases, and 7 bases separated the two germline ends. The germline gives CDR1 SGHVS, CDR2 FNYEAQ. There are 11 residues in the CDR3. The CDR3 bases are TGTGCCAGCAGCCTAGACCACGAGCAGTACTTC. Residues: CASSLDHEQYF.

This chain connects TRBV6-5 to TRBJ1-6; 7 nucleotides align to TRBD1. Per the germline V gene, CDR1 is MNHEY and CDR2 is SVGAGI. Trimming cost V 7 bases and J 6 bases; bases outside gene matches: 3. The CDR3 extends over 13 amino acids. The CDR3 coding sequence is TGTGCCAGCAACAGGGACAGTAATTCACCCCTCCACTTT. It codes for CASNRDSNSPLHF.